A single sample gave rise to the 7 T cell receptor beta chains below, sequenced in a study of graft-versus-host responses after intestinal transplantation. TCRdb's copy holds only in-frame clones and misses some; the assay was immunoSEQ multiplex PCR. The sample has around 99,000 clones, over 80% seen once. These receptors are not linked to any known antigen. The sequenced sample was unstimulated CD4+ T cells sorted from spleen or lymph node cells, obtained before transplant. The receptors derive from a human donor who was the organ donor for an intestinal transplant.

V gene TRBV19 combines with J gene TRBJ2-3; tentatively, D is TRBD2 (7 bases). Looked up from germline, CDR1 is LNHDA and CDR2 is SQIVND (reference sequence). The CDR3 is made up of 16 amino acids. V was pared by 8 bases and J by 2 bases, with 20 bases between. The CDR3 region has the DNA TGTGCCAGTTCTAGAGAACAGGGAGGGTACACAGATACGCAGTATTTT. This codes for CASSREQGGYTDTQYF.

The CDR3 region is CASSDSGRNPYGYTF. CDR3 in DNA: TGTGCCAGCAGTGACTCCGGGAGAAATCCATATGGCTACACCTTC. The chain uses TRBV6-1 and TRBJ1-2; D remains unclear. In germline, CDR1 is MNHNS, CDR2 SASEGT. The V gene lost 3 bases and the J gene lost 5 bases, with 16 bases spanning the gap. The CDR3 totals 15 residues.

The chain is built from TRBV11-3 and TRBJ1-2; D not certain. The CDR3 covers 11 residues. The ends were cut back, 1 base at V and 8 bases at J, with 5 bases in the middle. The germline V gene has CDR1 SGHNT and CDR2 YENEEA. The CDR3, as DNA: TGTGCCAGCAGCTTAGGTCGAGGCTACACCTTC. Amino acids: CASSLGRGYTF.

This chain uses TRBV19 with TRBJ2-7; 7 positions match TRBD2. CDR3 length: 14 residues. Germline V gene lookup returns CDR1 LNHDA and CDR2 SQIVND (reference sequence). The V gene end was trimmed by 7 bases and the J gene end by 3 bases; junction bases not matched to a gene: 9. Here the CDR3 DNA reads TGTGCCAGTAATATGGGCGGGAGCTTCTACGAGCAGTACTTC. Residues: CASNMGGSFYEQYF.

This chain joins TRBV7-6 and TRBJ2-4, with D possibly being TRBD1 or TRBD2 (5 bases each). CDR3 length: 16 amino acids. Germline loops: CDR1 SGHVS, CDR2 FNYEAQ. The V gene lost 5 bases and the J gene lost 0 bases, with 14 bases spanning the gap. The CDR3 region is CASSAGLRGAKNIQYF. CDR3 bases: TGTGCCAGCAGCGCAGGGTTACGGGGAGCCAAAAACATTCAGTACTTC.

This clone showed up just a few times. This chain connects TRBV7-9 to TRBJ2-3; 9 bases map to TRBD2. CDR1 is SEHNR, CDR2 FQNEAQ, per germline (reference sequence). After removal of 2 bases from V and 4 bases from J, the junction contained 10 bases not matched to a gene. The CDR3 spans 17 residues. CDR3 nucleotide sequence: TGTGCCAGCAGCTTACCCCCTTTAGCGGGAGCCCCAGATACGCAGTATTTT. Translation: CASSLPPLAGAPDTQYF.

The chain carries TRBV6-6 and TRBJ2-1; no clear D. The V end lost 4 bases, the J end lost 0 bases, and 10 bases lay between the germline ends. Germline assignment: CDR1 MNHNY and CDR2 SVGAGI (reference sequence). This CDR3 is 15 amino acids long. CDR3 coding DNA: TGTGCCAGCAGTTTCGGAAGGAGCTCCTACAATGAGCAGTTCTTC. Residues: CASSFGRSSYNEQFF.